These T cell receptor beta chains were read from a single sample in a study of patients and donors after allogeneic stem cell transplantation. TCRdb ran MiXCR on the RT-PCR reads and lists one entry per CDR3 protein. The data contain about a million distinct CDR3 sequences, roughly 18% of them singletons. Sequencing was carried out using blood, either unsorted or a sorted T cell fraction (not recorded which). All receptors derive from a human donor who was either an allogeneic HSCT recipient or a stem cell or donor lymphocyte infusion donor (not recorded which). It is not recorded whose cells these are; they may come from a transplant donor. CDR3s include the opening cysteine and the closing phenylalanine or tryptophan. The order of the fields is D gene, V gene, J gene, clone size, CDR3 protein, CDR3 DNA. A D gene is named only where the DNA matches it firmly. Clone size is given for some rows only: seen once, a few or many times, or a class if the clone is expanded.

d_gene: NA
v_gene: TRBV10-3
j_gene: TRBJ1-2
abundance: NA
CDR3aa: CAINIGGSGAHGYTF
CDR3nt: TGTGCCATCAACATAGGAGGCAGCGGGGCCCATGGCTACACCTTC

d_gene: NA
v_gene: TRBV5-1
j_gene: TRBJ2-5
abundance: few
CDR3aa: CASSITKETQYF
CDR3nt: TGCGCCAGCAGCATTACAAAAGAGACCCAGTACTTC

d_gene: TRBD1
v_gene: TRBV20-1
j_gene: TRBJ2-7
abundance: NA
CDR3aa: CSARQGGYEQYF
CDR3nt: TGCAGTGCCCGACAGGGGGGCTACGAGCAGTACTTC

d_gene: TRBD1
v_gene: TRBV29-1
j_gene: TRBJ2-7
abundance: few
CDR3aa: CSVGRDRGLRSYEQYF
CDR3nt: TGCAGCGTTGGAAGGGACAGGGGCCTTAGGTCCTACGAGCAGTACTTC

d_gene: NA
v_gene: TRBV10-3
j_gene: TRBJ1-2
abundance: NA
CDR3aa: CAISIDSYGYTF
CDR3nt: TGTGCCATCAGTATCGACAGCTATGGCTACACCTTC

d_gene: TRBD1
v_gene: TRBV11-2
j_gene: TRBJ1-2
abundance: NA
CDR3aa: CASSTHPGGTYYGYTF
CDR3nt: TGTGCCAGCAGCACCCACCCAGGGGGAACGTACTATGGCTACACCTTC

d_gene: NA
v_gene: TRBV12-3/TRBV12-4
j_gene: TRBJ1-5
abundance: many
CDR3aa: CASSPSRLNSNQPQHF
CDR3nt: TGTGCCAGCAGTCCTTCTAGACTCAATAGCAATCAGCCCCAGCATTTT

d_gene: TRBD2
v_gene: TRBV6-5
j_gene: TRBJ2-7
abundance: few
CDR3aa: CASSYWGPGRGTYEQYF
CDR3nt: TGTGCCAGCAGTTACTGGGGCCCGGGGAGGGGAACCTACGAGCAGTACTTC

d_gene: NA
v_gene: TRBV24-1
j_gene: TRBJ1-5
abundance: few
CDR3aa: CATSERTVYNQPQHF
CDR3nt: TGTGCCACCAGTGAACGGACAGTATACAATCAGCCCCAGCATTTT

d_gene: NA
v_gene: TRBV30
j_gene: TRBJ1-1
abundance: NA
CDR3aa: CAWGRTFPFF
CDR3nt: TGTGCCTGGGGCCGGACGTTTCCTTTCTTT

d_gene: NA
v_gene: TRBV12-3/TRBV12-4
j_gene: TRBJ1-3
abundance: NA
CDR3aa: CASSVTWGNTIYF
CDR3nt: TGTGCCAGCAGTGTCACGTGGGGAAACACCATATATTTT

d_gene: NA
v_gene: TRBV27
j_gene: TRBJ2-7
abundance: few
CDR3aa: CASSLYQTMGPYEQYF
CDR3nt: TGTGCCAGCAGTTTGTACCAGACAATGGGTCCCTACGAGCAGTACTTC

d_gene: TRBD2
v_gene: TRBV7-3
j_gene: TRBJ2-1
abundance: NA
CDR3aa: CASSPKGLAGGSEQFF
CDR3nt: TGTGCCAGCAGCCCGAAGGGACTAGCGGGGGGGAGCGAGCAGTTCTTC

d_gene: NA
v_gene: TRBV25-1
j_gene: TRBJ1-2
abundance: many
CDR3aa: CASSETGTQTNYGYTF
CDR3nt: TGTGCCAGCAGTGAGACCGGGACACAAACTAACTATGGCTACACCTTC

d_gene: NA
v_gene: TRBV29-1
j_gene: TRBJ1-3
abundance: NA
CDR3aa: CSVVGRTAHSGNTIYF
CDR3nt: TGCAGCGTTGTAGGGAGGACGGCTCACTCTGGAAACACCATATATTTT

d_gene: NA
v_gene: TRBV10-3
j_gene: TRBJ2-1
abundance: many
CDR3aa: CAISSGLDNEQFF
CDR3nt: TGTGCCATCAGTTCCGGACTCGACAATGAGCAGTTCTTC

d_gene: TRBD1
v_gene: TRBV7-2
j_gene: TRBJ1-2
abundance: NA
CDR3aa: CASSLSQGAYYGYTF
CDR3nt: TGTGCCAGCAGCTTGAGTCAGGGGGCCTACTATGGCTACACCTTC

d_gene: TRBD2
v_gene: TRBV29-1
j_gene: TRBJ2-5
abundance: few
CDR3aa: CSAKRGTQETQYF
CDR3nt: TGCAGCGCCAAGCGGGGGACACAAGAGACCCAGTACTTC

d_gene: NA
v_gene: TRBV20-1
j_gene: TRBJ2-1
abundance: many
CDR3aa: CSGASNNEQFF
CDR3nt: TGCAGTGGGGCCTCAAACAATGAGCAGTTCTTC

d_gene: NA
v_gene: TRBV14
j_gene: TRBJ2-7
abundance: NA
CDR3aa: CASSHSPGVQQYF
CDR3nt: TGTGCCAGCAGCCACTCACCAGGGGTTCAGCAGTACTTC

d_gene: NA
v_gene: TRBV5-1
j_gene: TRBJ2-1
abundance: NA
CDR3aa: CASRALDEQFF
CDR3nt: TGCGCCAGCAGGGCCTTAGATGAGCAGTTCTTC

d_gene: NA
v_gene: TRBV12-3/TRBV12-4
j_gene: TRBJ2-3
abundance: few
CDR3aa: CASSGGDKPTDTQYF
CDR3nt: TGTGCCAGCAGTGGAGGGGACAAACCCACAGATACGCAGTATTTT

d_gene: NA
v_gene: TRBV12-3/TRBV12-4
j_gene: TRBJ2-6
abundance: few
CDR3aa: CASSWRSSGANVLTF
CDR3nt: TGTGCCAGCAGTTGGAGATCATCTGGGGCCAACGTCCTGACTTTC

d_gene: TRBD2
v_gene: TRBV7-9
j_gene: TRBJ2-7
abundance: NA
CDR3aa: CASTGRGRETEQYF
CDR3nt: TGTGCCAGCACTGGCCGTGGGCGGGAGACCGAGCAGTACTTC

d_gene: NA
v_gene: TRBV5-1
j_gene: TRBJ1-2
abundance: few
CDR3aa: CASSPGQGGRYNGYTF
CDR3nt: TGCGCCAGCAGCCCCGGACAAGGAGGGAGATATAATGGCTACACCTTC

d_gene: NA
v_gene: TRBV7-9
j_gene: TRBJ2-3
abundance: NA
CDR3aa: CASSLDGQAATDTQYF
CDR3nt: TGTGCCAGCAGCTTAGACGGGCAGGCGGCCACAGATACGCAGTATTTT

d_gene: NA
v_gene: TRBV12-3/TRBV12-4
j_gene: TRBJ1-5
abundance: NA
CDR3aa: CASSFRGGLNQPQHF
CDR3nt: TGTGCCAGCAGTTTCAGGGGCGGACTAAATCAGCCCCAGCATTTT

d_gene: TRBD1
v_gene: TRBV20-1
j_gene: TRBJ1-1
abundance: few
CDR3aa: CSATSTGQGKGTEAFF
CDR3nt: TGCAGTGCTACGAGTACAGGACAGGGGAAGGGCACTGAAGCTTTCTTT

d_gene: NA
v_gene: TRBV7-9
j_gene: TRBJ2-2
abundance: few
CDR3aa: CASSLVWNGELFF
CDR3nt: TGTGCCAGCAGCTTAGTATGGAACGGGGAGCTGTTTTTT

d_gene: NA
v_gene: TRBV7-9
j_gene: TRBJ1-2
abundance: NA
CDR3aa: CASSSFRRTVRGGYTF
CDR3nt: TGTGCCAGCAGCTCCTTCAGACGGACAGTTCGAGGTGGCTACACCTTC

d_gene: TRBD1
v_gene: TRBV12-3/TRBV12-4
j_gene: TRBJ1-4
abundance: NA
CDR3aa: CASSSYEGAELFF
CDR3nt: TGTGCCAGCAGTTCGTATGAGGGGGCAGAACTGTTTTTT

d_gene: TRBD1
v_gene: TRBV29-1
j_gene: TRBJ1-2
abundance: NA
CDR3aa: CSVSTGTGVYGYTF
CDR3nt: TGCAGCGTTAGTACCGGGACAGGGGTATATGGCTACACCTTC

d_gene: NA
v_gene: TRBV10-3
j_gene: TRBJ1-3
abundance: few
CDR3aa: CAISGAGSGNTIYF
CDR3nt: TGTGCCATCAGCGGTGCCGGCTCTGGAAACACCATATATTTT